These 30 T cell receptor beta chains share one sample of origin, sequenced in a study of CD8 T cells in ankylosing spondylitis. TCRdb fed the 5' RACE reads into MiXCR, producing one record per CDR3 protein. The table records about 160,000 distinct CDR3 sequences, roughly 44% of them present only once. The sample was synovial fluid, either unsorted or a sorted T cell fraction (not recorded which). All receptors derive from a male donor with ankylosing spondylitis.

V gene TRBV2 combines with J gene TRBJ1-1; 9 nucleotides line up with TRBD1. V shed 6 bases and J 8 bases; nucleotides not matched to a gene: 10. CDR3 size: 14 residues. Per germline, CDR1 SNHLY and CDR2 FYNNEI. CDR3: CASRGTGGATEAFF. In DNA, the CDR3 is TGTGCCAGCAGGGGAACAGGGGGCGCGACGGAAGCTTTCTTT.

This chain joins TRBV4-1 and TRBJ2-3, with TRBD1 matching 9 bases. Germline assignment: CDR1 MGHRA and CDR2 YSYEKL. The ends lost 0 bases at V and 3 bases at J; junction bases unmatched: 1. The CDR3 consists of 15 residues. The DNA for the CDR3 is TGCGCCAGCAGCCAAGAAGGGACAGGGACAGATACGCAGTATTTT. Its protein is CASSQEGTGTDTQYF.

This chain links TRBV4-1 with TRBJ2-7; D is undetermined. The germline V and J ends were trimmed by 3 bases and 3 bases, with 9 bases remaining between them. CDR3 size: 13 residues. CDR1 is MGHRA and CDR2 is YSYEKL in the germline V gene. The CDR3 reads CASSHTVLYEQYF. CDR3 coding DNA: TGCGCCAGCAGCCATACAGTCCTCTACGAGCAGTACTTC.

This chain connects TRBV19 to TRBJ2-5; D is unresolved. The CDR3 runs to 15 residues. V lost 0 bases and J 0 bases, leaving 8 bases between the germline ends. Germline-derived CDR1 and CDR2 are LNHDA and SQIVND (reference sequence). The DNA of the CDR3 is TGTGCCAGTAGTATAGACTCAGGCCACCAAGAGACCCAGTACTTC. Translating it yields CASSIDSGHQETQYF.

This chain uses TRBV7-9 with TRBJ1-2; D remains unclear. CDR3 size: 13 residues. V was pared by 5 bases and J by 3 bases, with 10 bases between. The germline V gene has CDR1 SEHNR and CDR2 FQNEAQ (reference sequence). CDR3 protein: CASSLDTHYGYTF. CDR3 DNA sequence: TGTGCCAGCAGCCTCGACACCCACTATGGCTACACCTTC. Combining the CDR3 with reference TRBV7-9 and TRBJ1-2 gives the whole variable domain DTGVSQNPRHKITKRGQNVTFRCDPISEHNRLYWYRQTLGQGPEFLTYFQNEAQLEKSRLLSDRFSAERPKGSFSTLEIQRTEQGDSAMYLCASSLDTHYGYTFGSGTRLTVV.

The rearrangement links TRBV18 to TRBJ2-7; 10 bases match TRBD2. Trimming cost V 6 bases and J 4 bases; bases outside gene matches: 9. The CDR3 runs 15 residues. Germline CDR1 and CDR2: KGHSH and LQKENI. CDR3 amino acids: CASSPWSGGGYEQYF. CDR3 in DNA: TGTGCCAGCTCTCCGTGGAGCGGGGGGGGATACGAGCAGTACTTC.

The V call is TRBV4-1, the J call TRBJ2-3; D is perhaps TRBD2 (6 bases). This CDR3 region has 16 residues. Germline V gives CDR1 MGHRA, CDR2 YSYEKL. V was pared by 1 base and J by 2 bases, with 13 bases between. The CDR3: CASSQGREPSTDTQYF. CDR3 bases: TGCGCCAGCAGCCAAGGACGGGAGCCATCCACAGATACGCAGTATTTT.

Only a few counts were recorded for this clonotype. In DNA, the CDR3 is TGTGCCACCACTCGCGGGAGAGTAGAGACCCAGTACTTC. This codes for CATTRGRVETQYF. The J gene is TRBJ2-5, the V gene TRBV24-1, with 7 bases identical to TRBD2. Germline lookup yields CDR1 KGHDR and CDR2 SFDVKD. The CDR3 totals 13 residues. J gave up 4 bases and V 8 bases, and 6 bases lay outside the gene matches.

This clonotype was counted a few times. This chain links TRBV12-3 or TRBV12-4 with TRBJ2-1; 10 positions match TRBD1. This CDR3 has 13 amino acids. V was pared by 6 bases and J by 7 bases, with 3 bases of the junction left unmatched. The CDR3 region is CASRRTGGNEQFF. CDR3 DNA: TGTGCCAGCAGGCGGACAGGGGGGAATGAGCAGTTCTTC.

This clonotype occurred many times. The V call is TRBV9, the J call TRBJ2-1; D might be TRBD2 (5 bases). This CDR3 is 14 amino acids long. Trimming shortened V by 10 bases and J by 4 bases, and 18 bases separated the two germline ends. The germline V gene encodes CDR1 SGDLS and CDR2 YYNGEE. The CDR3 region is CAASGFPGYNEQFF. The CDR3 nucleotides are TGTGCCGCTAGTGGGTTCCCGGGATACAATGAGCAGTTCTTC. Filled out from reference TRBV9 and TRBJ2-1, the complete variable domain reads DSGVTQTPKHLITATGQRVTLRCSPRSGDLSVYWYQQSLDQGLQFLIQYYNGEERAKGNILERFSAQQFPDLHSELNLSSLELGDSALYFCAASGFPGYNEQFFGPGTRLTVL.

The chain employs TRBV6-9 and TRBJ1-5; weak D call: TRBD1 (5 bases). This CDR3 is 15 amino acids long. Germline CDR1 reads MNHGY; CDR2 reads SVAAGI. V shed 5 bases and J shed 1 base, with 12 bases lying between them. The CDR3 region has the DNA TGTGCCAGCAGTCCAATGGGGGTAAGCAATCAGCCCCAGCATTTT. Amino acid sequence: CASSPMGVSNQPQHF.

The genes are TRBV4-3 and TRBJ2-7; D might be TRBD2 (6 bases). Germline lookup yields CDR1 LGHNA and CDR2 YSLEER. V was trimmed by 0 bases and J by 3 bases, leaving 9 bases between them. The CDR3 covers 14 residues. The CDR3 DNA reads TGCGCCAGCAGCCAAGATTCCGGGGGCTACGAGCAGTACTTC. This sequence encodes CASSQDSGGYEQYF.

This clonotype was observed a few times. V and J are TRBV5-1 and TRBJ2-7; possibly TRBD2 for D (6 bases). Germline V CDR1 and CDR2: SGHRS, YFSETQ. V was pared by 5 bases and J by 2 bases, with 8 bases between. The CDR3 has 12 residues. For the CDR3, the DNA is TGCGCCAGCAGGGAGGGCCCCTACGAGCAGTACTTC. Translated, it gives CASREGPYEQYF.

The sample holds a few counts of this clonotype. The CDR3 DNA sequence: TGCGCCAGCAGCTTTTGGAGACAGCGGGAGTCCACCGGGGAGCTGTTTTTT. Translated, it gives CASSFWRQRESTGELFF. The chain couples TRBV5-1 to TRBJ2-2; TRBD2 aligns across 8 bases. This CDR3 is built from 17 residues. J was trimmed by 4 bases and V by 2 bases; bases with no gene match: 10. Germline CDR1 is SGHRS and CDR2 is YFSETQ.

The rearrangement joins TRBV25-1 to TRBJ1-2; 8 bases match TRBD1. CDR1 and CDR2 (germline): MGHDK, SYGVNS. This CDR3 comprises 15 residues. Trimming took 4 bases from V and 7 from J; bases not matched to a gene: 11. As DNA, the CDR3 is TGTGCCAGCAGTGGACCCAGGGGGCAGGTTTTTGGCTACACCTTC. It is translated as CASSGPRGQVFGYTF.

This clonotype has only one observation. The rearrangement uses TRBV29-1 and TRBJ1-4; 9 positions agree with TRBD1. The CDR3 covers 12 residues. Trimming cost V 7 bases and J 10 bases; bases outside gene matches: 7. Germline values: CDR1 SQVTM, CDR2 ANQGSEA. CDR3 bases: TGCAGCGCGATGGGACAGGGAAGAAAACTGTTTTTT. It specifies CSAMGQGRKLFF.

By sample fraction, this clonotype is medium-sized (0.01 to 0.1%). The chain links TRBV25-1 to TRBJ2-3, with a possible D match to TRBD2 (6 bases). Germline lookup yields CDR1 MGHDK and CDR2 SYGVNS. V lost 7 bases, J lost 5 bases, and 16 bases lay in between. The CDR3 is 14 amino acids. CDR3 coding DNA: TGTGCCAGCACTGCAAATGAGGAGGGAGATACGCAGTATTTT. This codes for CASTANEEGDTQYF.

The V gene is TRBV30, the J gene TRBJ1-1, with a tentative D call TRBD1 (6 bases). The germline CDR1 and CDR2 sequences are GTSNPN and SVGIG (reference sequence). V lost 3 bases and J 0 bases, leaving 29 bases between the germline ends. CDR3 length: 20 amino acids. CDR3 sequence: CAWSLDGIQGAARMNTEAFF. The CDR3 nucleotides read TGTGCCTGGAGCCTGGATGGCATACAGGGAGCGGCCCGTATGAACACTGAAGCTTTCTTT.

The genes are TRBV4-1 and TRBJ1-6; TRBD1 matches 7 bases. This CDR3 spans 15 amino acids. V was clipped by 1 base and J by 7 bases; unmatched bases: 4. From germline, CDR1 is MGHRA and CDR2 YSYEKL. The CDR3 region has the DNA TGCGCCAGCAGCCAAGGAAACAGGGGCAATTCACCCCTCCACTTT. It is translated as CASSQGNRGNSPLHF.

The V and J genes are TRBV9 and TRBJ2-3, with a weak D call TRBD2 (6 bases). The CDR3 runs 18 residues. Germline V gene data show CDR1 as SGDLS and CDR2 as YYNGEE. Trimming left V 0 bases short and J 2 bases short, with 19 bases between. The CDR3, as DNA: TGTGCCAGCAGCGTAGCATATCCACCGGGACTCAACACAGATACGCAGTATTTT. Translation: CASSVAYPPGLNTDTQYF.

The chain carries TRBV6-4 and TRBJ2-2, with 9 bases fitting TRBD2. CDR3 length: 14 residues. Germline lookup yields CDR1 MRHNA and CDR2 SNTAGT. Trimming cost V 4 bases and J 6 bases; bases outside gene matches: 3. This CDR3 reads CASSASGEPGELFF. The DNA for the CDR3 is TGTGCCAGCAGTGCTAGCGGGGAACCCGGGGAGCTGTTTTTT.

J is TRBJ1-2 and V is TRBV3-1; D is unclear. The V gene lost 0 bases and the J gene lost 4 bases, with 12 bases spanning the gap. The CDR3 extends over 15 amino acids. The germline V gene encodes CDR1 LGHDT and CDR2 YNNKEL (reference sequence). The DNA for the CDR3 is TGTGCCAGCAGCCAAGACGGGCAAACAAGCTATGGCTACACCTTC. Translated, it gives CASSQDGQTSYGYTF.

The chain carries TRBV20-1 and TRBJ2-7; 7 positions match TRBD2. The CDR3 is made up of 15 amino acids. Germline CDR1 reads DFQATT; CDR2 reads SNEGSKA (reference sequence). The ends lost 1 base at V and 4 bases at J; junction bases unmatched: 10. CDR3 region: CSARVDLGGGYEQYF. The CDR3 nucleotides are TGCAGTGCTAGAGTCGATCTGGGGGGGGGATACGAGCAGTACTTC.

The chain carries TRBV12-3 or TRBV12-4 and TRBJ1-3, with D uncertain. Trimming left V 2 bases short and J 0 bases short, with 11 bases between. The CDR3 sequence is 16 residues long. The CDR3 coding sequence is TGTGCCAGCAGTTTAAATTGGGCTATCTCTGGAAACACCATATATTTT. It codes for CASSLNWAISGNTIYF.

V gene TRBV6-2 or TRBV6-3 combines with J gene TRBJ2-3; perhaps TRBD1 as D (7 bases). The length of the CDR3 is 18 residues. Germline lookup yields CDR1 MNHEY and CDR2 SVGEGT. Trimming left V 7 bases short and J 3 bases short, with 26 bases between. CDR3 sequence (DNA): TGTGCCAGCATCCAGGGGGACATCGGTCTAGCGTGGACAGATACGCAGTATTTT. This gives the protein CASIQGDIGLAWTDTQYF.

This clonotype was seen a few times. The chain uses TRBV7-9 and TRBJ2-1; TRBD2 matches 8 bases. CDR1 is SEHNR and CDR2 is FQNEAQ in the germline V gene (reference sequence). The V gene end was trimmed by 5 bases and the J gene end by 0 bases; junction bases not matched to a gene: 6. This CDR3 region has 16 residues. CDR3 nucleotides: TGTGCCAGCAGCCTCTTAGCGGGACCCTCCTACAATGAGCAGTTCTTC. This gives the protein CASSLLAGPSYNEQFF.

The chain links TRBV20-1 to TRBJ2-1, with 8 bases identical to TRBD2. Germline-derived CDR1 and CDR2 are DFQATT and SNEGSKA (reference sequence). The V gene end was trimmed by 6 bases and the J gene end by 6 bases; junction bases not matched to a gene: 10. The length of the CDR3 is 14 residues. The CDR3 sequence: CSARTSRRGNEQFF. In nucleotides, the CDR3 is TGCAGTGCCCGGACTAGCCGGAGGGGCAATGAGCAGTTCTTC.

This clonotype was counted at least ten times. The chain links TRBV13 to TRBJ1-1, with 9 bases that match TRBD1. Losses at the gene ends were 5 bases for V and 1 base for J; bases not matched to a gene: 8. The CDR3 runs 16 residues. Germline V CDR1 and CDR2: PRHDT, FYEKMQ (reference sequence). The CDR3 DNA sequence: TGTGCCAGCAGCGAGGGGGACAGGGAAACGAACACTGAAGCTTTCTTT. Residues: CASSEGDRETNTEAFF.

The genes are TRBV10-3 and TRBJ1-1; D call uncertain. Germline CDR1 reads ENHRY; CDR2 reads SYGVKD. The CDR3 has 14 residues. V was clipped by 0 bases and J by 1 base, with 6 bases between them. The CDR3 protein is CAISESRGNTEAFF. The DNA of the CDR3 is TGTGCCATCAGTGAGTCTCGAGGGAACACTGAAGCTTTCTTT.

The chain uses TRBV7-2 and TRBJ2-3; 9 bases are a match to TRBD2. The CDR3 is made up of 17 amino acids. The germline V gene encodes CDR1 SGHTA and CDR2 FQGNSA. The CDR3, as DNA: TGTGCTTGCAGCCGCACAGCGGGAGGCGGAGGAACAGATACGCAGTATTTT. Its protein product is CACSRTAGGGGTDTQYF.